This T cell receptor beta chain was documented in a study of post-analysis software for immune sequencing data. Whole-study findings and limits: Comparison with controls showed significantly lower normalized Chao1 diversity in multiple sclerosis patients. Controls had lower frequencies than patients of 4 or 5 TRBV segments, which included TRBV5-6, TRBV5-1 and TRBV20-1.

The ends lost 3 bases at V and 1 base at J; junction bases unmatched: 1. This CDR3 comprises 14 residues. Incorporated into the TCR beta cDNA libraries were unique molecular identifiers, which served to reduce PCR and sequencing biases. Around 500,000 cDNA molecules were obtained from 1 to 10 million T cells. TCRdb called the PCR reads again in MiXCR, with one record for every CDR3 protein. The data show fewer than 850,000 distinct CDR3 sequences, with roughly 27% seen just once and under 0.7% held by the top ten. This clonotype has just a few counts. Its antigen remains unidentified. Specimen: blood. The chain recombines TRBV12-3 or TRBV12-4 with TRBJ1-1; 8 bases map to TRBD1. The clonotype comes from a girl between 5 and 17 years old with multiple sclerosis. The CDR3 here is CASSLQGANTEAFF. CDR3 sequence (DNA): TGTGCCAGCAGTTTGCAGGGGGCGAACACTGAAGCTTTCTTT.